This T cell receptor beta chain was recovered during a study of CD8 T cells in ankylosing spondylitis. TCRdb itself ran the 5' RACE reads through MiXCR, one entry per CDR3 protein. The sample records fewer than 350,000 distinct CDR3 sequences, 11% being singletons. The trim removed 2 bases at V and 4 bases at J, leaving 4 bases unmatched. The CDR3 has 14 amino acids. CDR1 and CDR2 from the germline V gene are MNHEY and SMNVEV (reference sequence). This clonotype was recorded many times. The sequence derives from a female donor with ankylosing spondylitis or in good health (not recorded which). The genes are TRBV27 and TRBJ2-5, with TRBD1 identical over 7 bases. Sequencing input: blood, either unsorted or a sorted T cell fraction (not recorded which). The CDR3 here is CASSLNRGGETQYF. In nucleotides, the CDR3 is TGTGCCAGCAGTTTAAACAGGGGCGGAGAGACCCAGTACTTC.